What follows is one TCR beta chain and its context. Some clones are missing from TCRdb's copy, which holds only in-frame ones; the method was immunoSEQ multiplex PCR. Found here are about 440,000 clones, approximately 90% of them singletons; the top ten hold approximately 12%. This sample is drawn from a study of blood T cell repertoires in COVID-19. V lost 7 bases, J lost 8 bases, and 8 bases stayed unmatched. The CDR3 sequence is 12 residues long. Germline V lookup: CDR1 SQVTM, CDR2 ANQGSEA. Sequencing used peripheral blood. The sequence was obtained from a woman in her forties or fifties with COVID-19, enrolled during active disease. The rearrangement links TRBV29-1 to TRBJ1-2, with TRBD1 matching over 9 bases. The CDR3: CSGRTGAMGYTF. Here the CDR3 DNA reads TGCAGCGGTCGGACAGGGGCCATGGGCTACACCTTC.